This T cell receptor beta chain originates from a study of blood T cells in healthy people across ages. Whole-study context: Per two T cells, template switching captured roughly one barcoded beta molecule.

Together with a sample-barcoded 5' primer, a J-beta primer mix was included in a second PCR lasting roughly 6 to 12 cycles. TCRdb independently ran MiXCR on the 5' RACE reads; one entry per CDR3 protein. The table has 700,000 or so distinct CDR3 sequences, about 24% seen once. V lost 7 bases and J 3 bases, leaving 12 bases between the germline ends. This CDR3 has 13 amino acids. This clonotype has a handful of counts. Its matching antigen is unknown. Study-wide points: While age rose, TCR beta diversity per million T cells dropped in a roughly linear way.

The specimen sequenced was blood. The chain joins TRBV12-3 or TRBV12-4 to TRBJ1-2, with D possibly being TRBD1 (6 bases). This sequence originates from a man aged 65 to 79 in good health. CDR3 coding DNA: TGTGCCAGCAATATACAGGGTTACTATGGCTACACCTTC. Translation: CASNIQGYYGYTF.